These 21 T cell receptor beta chains share one sample of origin, sequenced in a study of neoadjuvant anti-PD-1 for oral cavity cancer (dated by TCRdb to about 2021). The sample's time point, from its label and the paper: before neoadjuvant nivolumab. The library was produced with the immunoSEQ multiplex PCR assay. Imported from immuneACCESS, the table was reduced by TCRdb to in-frame sequences with V and J called. These copies leave out some clones; in studies compared against another copy, an unresolved V gene accounts for under half, and the cause of the remainder is not known. Recorded for this sample are some 15,000 clones; roughly 69% of them occurred a single time. Jointly, the top ten make up around 3.1% of the sample. Specimen: PBMCs, collected before nivolumab (anti-PD-1) treatment. The receptors stem from a person aged 40 to 85 with oral cavity squamous cell carcinoma.

The CDR3 sequence is CASSLVSDGELFF. CDR3 nucleotide sequence: TGTGCCAGCAGCTTAGTGTCCGACGGGGAGCTGTTTTTT. V gene TRBV11-3 combines with J gene TRBJ2-2; D gene ambiguous. This CDR3 is built from 13 residues. Germline V CDR1 and CDR2: SGHNT, YENEEA. V was cut by 1 base and J by 7 bases, with 7 bases left in between.

The sample holds a few counts of this clone. V and J are TRBV4-1 and TRBJ2-3; 9 positions agree with TRBD1. V lost 1 base to trimming and J lost 3 bases; unmatched junction nucleotides: 5. CDR3 length: 16 amino acids. The germline CDR1 and CDR2 sequences are MGHRA and YSYEKL. The CDR3 region has the DNA TGCGCCAGCAGCCAAGGACAGGGGGTCGAGACAGATACGCAGTATTTT. Translation gives CASSQGQGVETDTQYF.

The V and J genes are TRBV6-1 and TRBJ2-5; D not resolved. CDR3 size: 14 residues. V gave up 6 bases and J gave up 6 bases, with 17 bases separating them. The germline V gene has CDR1 MNHNS and CDR2 SASEGT. For the CDR3, the DNA is TGTGCCAGCAGGCCCGACTTAACTGGGCAGACCCAGTACTTC. As protein: CASRPDLTGQTQYF.

This clone was recorded only once. The chain recombines TRBV5-8 with TRBJ2-5; the D is unclear. The CDR3 consists of 16 residues. The germline V and J ends were trimmed by 2 bases and 2 bases, with 16 bases remaining between them. The germline V gene has CDR1 SGHTS and CDR2 YDEGEE. The CDR3 region has the DNA TGTGCCAGCAGCTTAATCGTCGGCGTCGGGCAAGAGACCCAGTACTTC. Its protein product is CASSLIVGVGQETQYF.

This sequence joins TRBV5-6 and TRBJ1-2; D gene unclear. Germline V gene sequence: CDR1 SGHDT, CDR2 YYEEEE. The ends were cut back, 4 bases at V and 7 bases at J, with 17 bases in the middle. The CDR3 runs to 14 residues. CDR3 DNA: TGTGCCAGCAGCCCCTTTTACGTCGAGGGTGGCTACACCTTC. Its translation is CASSPFYVEGGYTF.

The V and J genes are TRBV4-1 and TRBJ2-2; possibly TRBD2 for D (7 bases). The CDR3 is made up of 19 amino acids. The ends were cut back, 0 bases at V and 4 bases at J, with 21 bases in the middle. Germline loops: CDR1 MGHRA, CDR2 YSYEKL. This CDR3 reads CASSQDPWGGAVSTGELFF. For the CDR3, the DNA is TGCGCCAGCAGCCAAGACCCGTGGGGGGGGGCGGTTAGCACCGGGGAGCTGTTTTTT.

The chain recombines TRBV5-8 with TRBJ1-2; the match to TRBD1 covers 8 bases. From germline, CDR1 is SGHTS and CDR2 YDEGEE. V lost 4 bases, J lost 5 bases, and 10 bases stayed unmatched. There are 15 residues in the CDR3. The CDR3 bases are TGTGCCAGCAGCGCCGGACAGGGACTCACTTATGGCTACACCTTC. Translating gives CASSAGQGLTYGYTF.

This chain connects TRBV5-4 to TRBJ2-2; D tentatively reads TRBD1 or TRBD2 (5 bases each). Germline assignment: CDR1 SGHNT and CDR2 YYREEE (reference sequence). Between the trimmed V and J ends, which lost 1 base and 7 bases, there was a span of 11 bases. This CDR3 has 14 amino acids. In DNA, the CDR3 is TGTGCCAGCAGCTTGTTTGGGGCGGGCGGGGAGCTGTTTTTT. It yields the protein CASSLFGAGGELFF. The whole variable domain, remainder taken from reference TRBV5-4 and TRBJ2-2, is ETGVTQSPTHLIKTRGQQVTLRCSSQSGHNTVSWYQQALGQGPQFIFQYYREEENGRGNFPPRFSGLQFPNYSSELNVNALELDDSALYLCASSLFGAGGELFFGEGSRLTVL.

The CDR3, as DNA: TGCGCCAGCAGCCCAGGACTAGCGGGAGGGCGGAATGAGCAGTTCTTC. This sequence encodes CASSPGLAGGRNEQFF. The gene calls are TRBV4-1 and TRBJ2-1, with 15 bases lining up with TRBD2. V gave up 4 bases and J gave up 7 bases; unmatched junction bases: 5. CDR1 and CDR2 from the germline V gene are MGHRA and YSYEKL. This CDR3 is built from 16 residues.

This chain uses TRBV5-4 with TRBJ2-5, with D uncertain. CDR3 length: 13 residues. CDR1 and CDR2 from the germline V gene are SGHNT and YYREEE (reference sequence). Trimming removed 0 bases at V and 1 base at J, with 4 bases between. The CDR3 loop is CASSLARQETQYF. In DNA, the CDR3 is TGTGCCAGCAGCTTGGCTCGCCAAGAGACCCAGTACTTC.

This clone was counted only a few times. This chain joins TRBV5-1 and TRBJ2-3; 12 bases line up with TRBD2. CDR1 and CDR2 (germline): SGHRS, YFSETQ. V shed 3 bases and J 6 bases; nucleotides not matched to a gene: 11. This CDR3 has 17 residues. CDR3 sequence (DNA): TGCGCCAGCAGCTCGGGAACTAGCGGGAGGCTCAGGGATACGCAGTATTTT. Amino acids: CASSSGTSGRLRDTQYF.

This sequence joins TRBV6-4 and TRBJ1-1; the D is unclear. Germline CDR1 MRHNA, CDR2 SNTAGT. Trimming pared 3 bases from V and 0 bases from J, leaving 5 bases between. CDR3 length equals 13 residues. The CDR3 is CASSERLNTEAFF. The CDR3 DNA reads as TGTGCCAGCAGTGAACGGTTGAACACTGAAGCTTTCTTT.

This chain links TRBV2 with TRBJ1-2, with D unclear. Germline V lookup: CDR1 SNHLY, CDR2 FYNNEI. This CDR3 has 13 residues. Trimming cost V 5 bases and J 2 bases, with 9 bases left between them. Here the CDR3 DNA reads TGTGCCAGCAGTACGAACCAGAACTATGGCTACACCTTC. It codes for CASSTNQNYGYTF.

The chain combines TRBV4-2 with TRBJ1-1; D is uncertain. The CDR3 runs to 14 residues. Germline lookup yields CDR1 LGHNA and CDR2 YNFKEQ. V lost 1 base, J lost 6 bases, and 12 bases lay in between. DNA of the CDR3: TGTGCCAGCAGCCAAGCCCATAGGGCAGCTGAAGCTTTCTTT. This gives the protein CASSQAHRAAEAFF.

The chain has TRBV7-9 and TRBJ1-1; D is uncertain. This CDR3 region has 16 residues. The V and J ends lost 2 bases and 0 bases respectively, with 13 bases between them. Looked up from germline, CDR1 is SEHNR and CDR2 is FQNEAQ (reference sequence). The CDR3 DNA sequence: TGTGCCAGCAGCTTATATTCGGGCGGTTTGAACACTGAAGCTTTCTTT. It yields the protein CASSLYSGGLNTEAFF.

The chain has TRBV7-8 and TRBJ1-6; no clear D gene. V lost 5 bases and J 6 bases, leaving 17 bases between the germline ends. Germline CDR1 is SGHVS and CDR2 is FQNEAQ. The CDR3 contains 16 residues. This CDR3 reads CASSRLTGGSNSPLHF. For the CDR3, the DNA is TGTGCCAGCAGCCGACTTACTGGAGGGAGTAATTCACCCCTCCACTTT.

The J gene is TRBJ2-3, the V gene TRBV21-1; the table calls TRBD1, which could not be checked here. TRBV21-1 is designated a pseudogene. The CDR3 runs 14 residues. The CDR3, as DNA: TGTGCCAGAAAGGACATTCATTTCGTAGATACGCAGTATTTT. It yields the protein CARKDIHFVDTQYF.

The chain recombines TRBV6-5 with TRBJ2-1, with 12 positions matching TRBD2. Germline V CDR1 and CDR2: MNHEY, SVGAGI. The CDR3 has 13 amino acids. V shed 7 bases and J 9 bases; nucleotides not matched to a gene: 4. The CDR3 DNA reads as TGTGCCAGCACTAGCGGGGGGGCTCGTGAGCAGTTCTTC. Its protein product is CASTSGGAREQFF.

The chain combines TRBV2 with TRBJ1-4; D may be TRBD1 (6 bases). CDR1 is SNHLY and CDR2 is FYNNEI in the germline V gene. There are 15 residues in the CDR3. V dropped 5 bases and J dropped 3 bases, with 13 bases sitting between them. CDR3 DNA: TGTGCCAGCAGTTATACAGGGTCCGCTAATGAAAAACTGTTTTTT. This gives the protein CASSYTGSANEKLFF.

This rearrangement joins TRBV14 to TRBJ1-1, with a tentative D call TRBD1 (6 bases). Germline assignment: CDR1 SGHDN and CDR2 FVKESK. Between the trimmed V and J ends, which lost 1 base and 0 bases, there was a span of 9 bases. CDR3 size: 15 residues. The DNA of the CDR3 is TGTGCCAGCAGCCAAGCGGGGGCCCTGAACACTGAAGCTTTCTTT. Protein product: CASSQAGALNTEAFF.

The V gene is TRBV11-2, the J gene TRBJ2-7, with 7 positions matching TRBD1. V was clipped by 5 bases and J by 4 bases; unmatched bases: 8. There are 14 residues in the CDR3. Germline V gives CDR1 SGHAT, CDR2 FQNNGV. This CDR3 is CASSRLRGSYEQYF. The CDR3 DNA is TGTGCCAGCAGCCGCCTCAGGGGGTCGTACGAGCAGTACTTC.